This entry features one T cell receptor (beta chain) sequence. Germline V gene sequence: CDR1 SNHLY, CDR2 FYNNEI. Trimming left V 7 bases short and J 0 bases short, with 10 bases between. This CDR3 has 13 residues. The record originates from a study of blood T cell repertoires in COVID-19. Study at large: There were acute and convalescent COVID-19 samples, and they came from the United States, Italy and Spain.

As processed by the authors: Estimation of nucleated cell counts was performed using reference gene primer amplification. The protocol was immunoSEQ multiplex PCR, while the TCRdb copy is restricted to in-frame clones and leaves out a portion. The V and J calls and clone size were taken over from that table, and D and trimming were inferred from the DNA. The sample holds roughly 74,000 clones, 70% to 90% seen once. J is TRBJ2-7 and V is TRBV2; possibly TRBD1 for D (5 bases). The clonotype comes from an elderly woman with active or convalescent COVID-19. Sequenced material: peripheral blood. The CDR3 bases are TGTGCCAGCACCAAGGGGTTCTCCTACGAGCAGTACTTC. This encodes CASTKGFSYEQYF.